The 11 T cell receptor beta chains reported below all come from one sample, sequenced in a study of blood T cell repertoires in COVID-19. Measured with immunoSEQ multiplex PCR; TCRdb has only the in-frame clones, and not every one. The sample contains approximately 130,000 clones, about four fifths of which appear only once. The sequenced material came from peripheral blood. These TCRs come from an elderly man with active or convalescent COVID-19.

The chain joins TRBV6-5 to TRBJ2-5; tentative D call: TRBD1 (5 bases). This CDR3 is built from 15 residues. Trimming left V 2 bases short and J 0 bases short, with 10 bases between. CDR1 and CDR2 (germline): MNHEY, SVGAGI. The CDR3 DNA reads as TGTGCCAGCAGTTACACGACAGAGTACCAAGAGACCCAGTACTTC. As protein: CASSYTTEYQETQYF.

The chain employs TRBV27 and TRBJ1-2; no reliable D call. Per germline, CDR1 MNHEY and CDR2 SMNVEV (reference sequence). The CDR3 totals 13 residues. Trimming shortened V by 3 bases and J by 7 bases, and 12 bases separated the two germline ends. The CDR3 protein is CASSFAGYGGYTF. CDR3 in DNA: TGTGCCAGCAGTTTCGCGGGGTACGGTGGCTACACCTTC.

The chain recombines TRBV6-2 or TRBV6-3 with TRBJ2-2; TRBD2 agrees at 13 bases. In germline, CDR1 is MNHEY, CDR2 SVGEGT. This CDR3 has 16 amino acids. The J segment lost 5 bases and the V segment lost 5 bases, leaving 5 bases of the junction unmatched. The CDR3 reads CASSPRTSGGTGELFF. CDR3 nucleotide sequence: TGTGCCAGCAGTCCCCGGACTAGCGGGGGTACCGGGGAGCTGTTTTTT.

The chain carries TRBV25-1 and TRBJ1-6; 7 nucleotides match TRBD1. V dropped 1 base and J dropped 11; count of bases not matched to a gene: 11. The CDR3 contains 16 residues. Germline V gene lookup returns CDR1 MGHDK and CDR2 SYGVNS. This chain's CDR3 is CASSELGQGDMTPLHF. The CDR3 DNA follows: TGTGCCAGCAGTGAATTGGGCCAGGGGGACATGACACCCCTCCACTTT.

This clone was seen a single time. V usage is TRBV15 and J usage is TRBJ2-3; no definite D call. The CDR3 consists of 14 residues. Trimming stripped 3 bases from V and 6 bases from J, with 13 bases between. Germline V gene data show CDR1 as LNHNV and CDR2 as YYDKDF (reference sequence). The CDR3 is CATSSGRSSDTQYF. CDR3 nucleotide sequence: TGTGCCACCAGCAGCGGCCGGAGTTCGGATACGCAGTATTTT.

Only a few counts were recorded for this clone. V and J are TRBV7-9 and TRBJ2-3; TRBD2 might be the D (6 bases). The germline V and J ends were trimmed by 1 base and 0 bases, with 8 bases remaining between them. Germline CDR1 is SEHNR and CDR2 is FQNEAQ (reference sequence). The CDR3 spans 15 residues. CDR3 amino acids: CASSLDGTSTDTQYF. The DNA for the CDR3 is TGTGCCAGCAGCTTAGACGGGACTAGCACAGATACGCAGTATTTT.

The V gene is TRBV6-1, the J gene TRBJ1-5, with no clear D. Per germline, CDR1 MNHNS and CDR2 SASEGT. There are 16 residues in the CDR3. Trimming left V 0 bases short and J 0 bases short, with 9 bases between. The CDR3 here is CASSEAPGTSNQPQHF. DNA of the CDR3: TGTGCCAGCAGTGAAGCGCCGGGAACTAGCAATCAGCCCCAGCATTTT.

This clone was counted between two and nine times. The chain couples TRBV4-3 to TRBJ2-1; weak D call: TRBD2 (6 bases). The CDR3 covers 14 residues. From germline, CDR1 is LGHNA and CDR2 YSLEER. V was trimmed by 3 bases and J by 6 bases, leaving 12 bases between them. CDR3 region: CASSHTSLSNEQFF. CDR3 sequence (DNA): TGCGCCAGCAGCCACACTAGCTTGAGCAATGAGCAGTTCTTC.

The chain recombines TRBV10-3 with TRBJ1-1; D is unresolved. The CDR3 sequence is 11 residues long. Per germline, CDR1 ENHRY and CDR2 SYGVKD. V was clipped by 2 bases and J by 7 bases, with 5 bases between them. CDR3 region: CAISEQVEAFF. In DNA form, the CDR3 reads TGTGCCATCAGTGAGCAGGTTGAAGCTTTCTTT.

J is TRBJ2-1 and V is TRBV9; D is ambiguous. V gave up 4 bases and J gave up 1 base, with 12 bases separating them. CDR1 and CDR2 (germline): SGDLS, YYNGEE. CDR3 length: 15 residues. The DNA of the CDR3 is TGTGCCAGCAGCCCGAGCTTGAGGTCCTACAATGAGCAGTTCTTC. This codes for CASSPSLRSYNEQFF. Full variable domain (missing parts from reference TRBV9 and TRBJ2-1): DSGVTQTPKHLITATGQRVTLRCSPRSGDLSVYWYQQSLDQGLQFLIQYYNGEERAKGNILERFSAQQFPDLHSELNLSSLELGDSALYFCASSPSLRSYNEQFFGPGTRLTVL.

The chain joins TRBV9 to TRBJ1-2; unclear D gene. In germline, CDR1 is SGDLS, CDR2 YYNGEE. CDR3 size: 12 residues. Trimming removed 2 bases from V and 8 bases from J, with 10 bases in between. As DNA, the CDR3 is TGTGCCAGCAGCGTTGGGGAGGAAGGCTACACCTTC. The encoded protein is CASSVGEEGYTF.